Listed here is a single TCR beta chain. Its cognate antigen has yet to be identified. No much larger clone exists at a distance of one base, and base qualities are not known. Using the deep immunoSEQ assay, multiplex PCR amplified TCR CDR3 regions from genomic DNA. Extracted genomic DNA from each cell subset was distributed evenly across all wells of several immunoSEQ 96-well plates, and each plate was treated as a replicate. Each replicate PCR for sorted subsets received 150 to 250 ng genomic DNA, equal to about 30,000 T cell genomes. Purified libraries were measured with a Qubit 3.0 fluorometer, size-checked on a Bioanalyzer 2100, and measured again with the KAPA Library Quantification kit. Every immunoSEQ 96-well plate was sequenced on a separate single-read 150-cycle Illumina NextSeq 550 flow cell. In the original analysis: Because the immunoSEQ output included only junctional sequences and no quality scores, the filtering could not be the same as the filtering used for full-length reads. Sequences were annotated with PyIR, a Python wrapper for IgBLAST v1.9, using IMGT germline references to assign V/J genes and CDR3. Reads were removed for weak V/J assignments (E-value above 1e-6), missing CDR3, stop codons, out-of-frame junctions, or ambiguous translated residues. V3J clonotypes were defined as sequences sharing the same inferred V gene, J gene, and CDR3 amino acid sequence. To compute the percentage overlap between repertoires, the number of shared unique clonotypes was divided by the size of the smaller repertoire. RTK rarefaction, the Chao1 estimator, and Recon v2.1 estimates of unobserved clonotypes were used to assess repertoire richness. Generation probabilities for all TCRbeta clonotypes obtained by the gDNA method from several donors were computed using OLGA. TCRdb holds this immuneACCESS table with in-frame rearrangements only. Some clones are missing; in checked studies, unresolved V genes explain under half, and the rest has no known cause. V and J calls plus clone size are reproduced from that table; the DNA served to infer D and trimming. Counted in this sample were 2 million to 3 million clones; approximately 90% of them appeared once. The top ten hold roughly 0.15% of the sample.

Donors were healthy HIV-negative adults with no recently reported acute infections or vaccinations. Every donor was a Caucasian adult residing in Nashville, Tennessee, USA. CD4+ T cells were enriched through magnetic negative selection, after which naive cells were positively selected on CD45RA and the remaining negative fraction served as the memory subset. Blood was collected by leukapheresis, and PBMCs were isolated by Ficoll-Histopaque density gradient centrifugation and then cryopreserved in liquid nitrogen vapor phase. Analytical flow cytometry was used to check the purity and quantity of every magnetically sorted T cell population. From each sorted fraction, genomic DNA was isolated and quantified by UV absorbance on a Nanodrop 2000c. This sample stems from a study of shared clonotypes between healthy human individuals (TCRdb year 2020). Background for the entire study: The cohort comprised a couple of women and a few men aged 18 to 49 years. Libraries were prepared and TCR repertoires were sequenced by different laboratories using diverse techniques, in order to increase sequencing depth and limit assay-specific biases. For each donor, CD4 naive and CD4 memory were each run on three plates, CD8 naive on two plates, and CD8 memory on one plate. To estimate repertoire size and how much clonotypes are shared between individuals, the study performed deep sequencing of blood TCR repertoires from a handful of healthy adults. Between about 0.8 and 9 billion PBMCs per donor were obtained by leukapheresis. Here is what the overall study found, with its caveats: Clonotypes shared by all four sorted-subset donors showed higher generation probabilities than non-shared clonotypes. Only blood was sampled, and tissue TCR repertoires likely differ from those in blood. The small number of donors limited the genetic and exposure-history diversity represented. When a few donors were compared, the shared fraction of clonotypes was about 5.5% for naive CD4, 3.5% to 4% for naive CD8, about 2.5% for memory CD4, and under 0.5% for memory CD8. Based on pairwise subsampling, the degree of clonotype sharing among donors was expected to be affected by sequencing depth. Even with the large sequencing depth, rarefaction of the sorted-subset datasets indicated that sequencing was incomplete. Naive subsets generally had larger estimated clonotype richness than memory subsets did.

The CDR3 covers 14 residues, taking in both the cysteine and the phenylalanine. Only the CDR3 DNA is retained, 42 bases long and in frame from the first base. Sequences ENHRY (CDR1) and SYGVKD (CDR2) are obtained from the germline V gene. Cut back by 10 bases and 1 base, the V and J ends lie 16 bases apart. The material sequenced was naive CD4+ T cells sorted from blood. The sample's cell subset or site label is to be understood as: CD45RA+ positively selected. This chain joins TRBV10-3 to TRBJ1-2; the D gene remains uncertain. This TCR was sampled from a man between 18 and 35 years old in good health. The CDR3 is CATARSEFNYGYTF. The DNA sequence is given as TGTGCCACCGCTCGGTCGGAGTTTAACTATGGCTACACCTTC.